This T cell receptor (beta chain) was identified during a study of T cells in lung cancer brain metastases. General study findings and limits: The analysis could not control for preoperative corticosteroids affecting T cell infiltration in brain metastases.

With respect to this clone: Its antigen is unidentified.

Assay: immunoSEQ multiplex PCR; the TCRdb copy retains only in-frame clones and omits some. The profile shows approximately 3,500 clones, approximately 91% of them singletons. This CDR3 has 17 amino acids. The ends lost 3 bases at V and 5 bases at J; junction bases unmatched: 10. Germline loops: CDR1 KGHSH, CDR2 LQKENI. This rearrangement joins TRBV18 to TRBJ2-1; TRBD2 aligns across 10 bases. Sequencing used tumor tissue from the primary lung tumor. This clonotype was obtained from a man aged 70-80 years with non-small cell lung cancer. The CDR3 is CASSPTLGSGRNNEQFF. CDR3 sequence (DNA): TGTGCCAGCTCACCCACCTTGGGTAGCGGGAGGAACAATGAGCAGTTCTTC.